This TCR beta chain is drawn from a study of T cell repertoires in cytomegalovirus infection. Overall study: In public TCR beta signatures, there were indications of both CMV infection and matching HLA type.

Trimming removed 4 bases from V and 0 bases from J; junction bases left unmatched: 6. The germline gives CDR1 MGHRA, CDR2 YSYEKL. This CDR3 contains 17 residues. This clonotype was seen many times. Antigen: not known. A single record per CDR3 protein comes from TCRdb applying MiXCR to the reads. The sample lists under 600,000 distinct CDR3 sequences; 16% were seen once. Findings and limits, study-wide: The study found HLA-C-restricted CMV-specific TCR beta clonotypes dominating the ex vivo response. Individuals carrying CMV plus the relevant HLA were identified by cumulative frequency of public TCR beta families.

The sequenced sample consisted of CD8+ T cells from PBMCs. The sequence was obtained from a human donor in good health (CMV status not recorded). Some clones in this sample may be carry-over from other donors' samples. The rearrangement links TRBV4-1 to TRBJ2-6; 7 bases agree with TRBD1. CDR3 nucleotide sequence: TGCGCCAGCAGCCCCCGACAGGGACCCTCTGGGGCCAACGTCCTGACTTTC. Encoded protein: CASSPRQGPSGANVLTF.